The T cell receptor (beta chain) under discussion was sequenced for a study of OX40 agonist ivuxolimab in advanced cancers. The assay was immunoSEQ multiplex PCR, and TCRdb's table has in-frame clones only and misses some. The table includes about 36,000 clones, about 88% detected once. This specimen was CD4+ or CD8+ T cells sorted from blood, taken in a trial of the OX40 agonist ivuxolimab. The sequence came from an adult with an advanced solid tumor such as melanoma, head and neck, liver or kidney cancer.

The CDR3 is CASRDGQWTEAFF. The DNA for the CDR3 is TGTGCCAGTCGGGACGGACAGTGGACTGAAGCTTTCTTT. The V call is TRBV19, the J call TRBJ1-1; the D gene is possibly TRBD1 (6 bases). The length of the CDR3 is 13 residues. The V gene's germline CDR1 is LNHDA and CDR2 SQIVND (reference sequence). V lost 8 bases and J lost 5, with 15 bases in between. Complete variable domain (other parts from reference TRBV19 and TRBJ1-1): DGGITQSPKYLFRKEGQNVTLSCEQNLNHDAMYWYRQDPGQGLRLIYYSQIVNDFQKGDIAEGYSVSREKKESFPLTVTSAQKNPTAFYLCASRDGQWTEAFFGQGTRLTVV.